These T cell receptor beta chains were read from a single sample in a study of T cells in Graves' hyperthyroidism and ophthalmopathy. TCRdb reanalysed the multiplex PCR reads using MiXCR and keeps one entry per CDR3 protein. The sample carries some 490,000 distinct CDR3 sequences, 22% recorded once. Material: blood. These receptors originate from a woman in her 70s with Graves' ophthalmopathy. Each CDR3 is given with its conserved first and last residue. Each record gives: D gene, V gene, J gene, clone size, CDR3 DNA, CDR3 protein. A D gene is named only where the DNA matches it firmly. Where a row states a size, it is once, few, many or the class of an expanded clone; other rows omit it.

TRBD2	TRBV19	TRBJ2-1	NA	TGTGCCAGTAGTATAGGACTAGCGGGGATCAATGAGCAGTTCTTC	CASSIGLAGINEQFF
TRBD1	TRBV7-2	TRBJ2-5	NA	TGTGCCAGCAGCTCATCAGGGGGCCCAGAGACCCAGTACTTC	CASSSSGGPETQYF
TRBD1	TRBV6-1	TRBJ2-6	few	TGTGCCAGCAGTCGAGGGGGACAGGGACCTGGGGCCAACGTCCTGACTTTC	CASSRGGQGPGANVLTF
TRBD2	TRBV6-2/TRBV6-3	TRBJ2-7	many	TGTGCCAGCACCTTGACTAGCGGGACCTACGAGCAGTACTTC	CASTLTSGTYEQYF
TRBD2	TRBV20-1	TRBJ2-3	few	TGCAGTGCCAGGACTAGCGGGAGCCACGTCCCGCAGTATTTT	CSARTSGSHVPQYF
NA	TRBV9	TRBJ2-7	NA	TGTGCCAGCAGCGCCAGGGGAGGCCCCTACGAGCAGTACTTC	CASSARGGPYEQYF
TRBD2	TRBV2	TRBJ2-3	many	TGTGCCAGCAGTGACACTAGCGGGAGGAGGGATACGCAGTATTTT	CASSDTSGRRDTQYF
TRBD1	TRBV20-1	TRBJ1-2	NA	TGCAGTGCTCCGGACAGGAATAACTATGGCTACACCTTC	CSAPDRNNYGYTF
NA	TRBV11-2	TRBJ1-5	many	TGTGCCAGCAGCCCCGGGGGAGGGATTCAGCCCCAGCATTTT	CASSPGGGIQPQHF
NA	TRBV11-2	TRBJ1-1	many	TGTGCCAGCAGCCCCGAGGTGGGCACTGAAGCTTTCTTT	CASSPEVGTEAFF
TRBD2	TRBV10-1	TRBJ2-3	NA	TGCGCCAGCAGTGAAAGACTAGCGGGTAAAGGAGATACGCAGTATTTT	CASSERLAGKGDTQYF
NA	TRBV3-1	TRBJ1-1	many	TGTGCCAGCAGCCAAGGACCGGTGAACACTGAAGCTTTCTTT	CASSQGPVNTEAFF
TRBD1	TRBV6-1	TRBJ1-6	NA	TGTGCCAGCAGTAGACAGGGGTATAATTCACCCCTCCACTTT	CASSRQGYNSPLHF
NA	TRBV7-2	TRBJ1-1	NA	TGTGCCAGCAGCTTAGGCGCAGGGATCGACACTGAAGCTTTCTTT	CASSLGAGIDTEAFF
TRBD1	TRBV10-3	TRBJ1-1	NA	TGTGCCATCAGTATGAGACAGGGCACTGAAGCTTTCTTT	CAISMRQGTEAFF
NA	TRBV28	TRBJ1-4	many	TGTGCCAGCGCGGGGAGCGTGGTTGAAAAACTGTTTTTT	CASAGSVVEKLFF
TRBD1	TRBV15	TRBJ1-1	few	TGTGCCACCAGCAGACCACAGGGGGAGAACACTGAAGCTTTCTTT	CATSRPQGENTEAFF
NA	TRBV24-1	TRBJ2-1	few	TGTGCCACCAGTGATTTCAATGAGCAGTTCTTC	CATSDFNEQFF
NA	TRBV5-1	TRBJ2-7	many	TGCGCCAGCAGCTTGGCTCAGGGATACTCCTACGAGCAGTACTTC	CASSLAQGYSYEQYF
TRBD2	TRBV5-1	TRBJ2-1	many	TGCGCCAGCAGCCTAAGACTAGCGGGATACAATGAGCAGTTCTTC	CASSLRLAGYNEQFF
TRBD2	TRBV6-2/TRBV6-3	TRBJ2-7	NA	TGTGCCAGCAGAACCCCTCTAGCGGGGGACTACGAGCAGTACTTC	CASRTPLAGDYEQYF
NA	TRBV25-1	TRBJ2-7	few	TGTGCCAGCACCTCAACGCCGAGGGGCGAGCAGTACTTC	CASTSTPRGEQYF
TRBD2	TRBV20-1	TRBJ2-1	NA	TGCAGTGCTAGAGCCGGGACTAGCAGTTCCGGCGGTGAGCAGTTCTTC	CSARAGTSSSGGEQFF
TRBD1	TRBV12-3/TRBV12-4	TRBJ1-5	many	TGTGCCAGCAGTTTACGGACAGGGGGCAATCAGCCCCAGCATTTT	CASSLRTGGNQPQHF
TRBD1	TRBV2	TRBJ2-7	NA	TGTGCCAGCAGGGCCAGGGGGATCCAGTTCTACGAGCAGTACTTC	CASRARGIQFYEQYF
NA	TRBV28	TRBJ2-1	many	TGTGCCAGCAGTTTATCGGGCGGGGAGCAGTTCTTC	CASSLSGGEQFF
NA	TRBV9	TRBJ2-1	NA	TGTGCCAGCAGCGTAGCGGGAGACGGGAGTAGGTCCTACAATGAGCAGTTCTTC	CASSVAGDGSRSYNEQFF
NA	TRBV19	TRBJ2-2	NA	TGTGCCAGTAGTATACGGCTCCAGAACACCGGGGAGCTGTTTTTT	CASSIRLQNTGELFF
NA	TRBV6-1	TRBJ2-5	NA	TGTGCCAGCGCTCGAGAGTATCTCGTAAGACGGGAATGGGAGACCCAGTACTTC	CASAREYLVRREWETQYF
TRBD2	TRBV20-1	TRBJ2-2	NA	TGCAGTGCTAGATCGTTCGGGACTAGCGGGACAGCGAACACCGGGGAGCTGTTTTTT	CSARSFGTSGTANTGELFF
NA	TRBV7-8	TRBJ1-5	few	TGTGCCAGCAGCTTCGACACTGGGCCCAATCAGCCCCAGCATTTT	CASSFDTGPNQPQHF
NA	TRBV10-3	TRBJ2-2	few	TGTGCCATCAGTGAGTTGTCTGGGAACACCGGGGAGCTGTTTTTT	CAISELSGNTGELFF
TRBD1	TRBV5-1	TRBJ2-2	few	TGCGCCAGCAGCTTGGACCAGGGGGTAACCGGGGAGCTGTTTTTT	CASSLDQGVTGELFF
NA	TRBV12-3/TRBV12-4	TRBJ2-1	NA	TGTGCCAGCTCTGAGGCAGGTGAGCAGTTCTTC	CASSEAGEQFF
NA	TRBV3-1	TRBJ1-6	NA	TGTGCCAGCAGCCAAGACGCGGGAGTACCACCCCTCCACTTT	CASSQDAGVPPLHF
NA	TRBV30	TRBJ1-1	NA	TGTGCCTGGAGGAACACTGATTCTACTGAAGCTTTCTTT	CAWRNTDSTEAFF
NA	TRBV19	TRBJ2-7	NA	TGTGCCACCGGGACAAGGAGCTCCTACGAGCAGTACTTC	CATGTRSSYEQYF
TRBD2	TRBV6-1	TRBJ2-7	NA	TGTGCCAGCAGTCTAACCGGGACTAGTTTCTACGAGCAGTACTTC	CASSLTGTSFYEQYF
NA	TRBV20-1	TRBJ1-3	NA	TGCAGTGCTAGAGATGCGGGGGCTGGGGGAAACACCATATATTTT	CSARDAGAGGNTIYF
TRBD1	TRBV19	TRBJ1-5	once	TGTGCCAGTATGTTAGGGACAGGAAGCAATCAGCCCCAGCATTTT	CASMLGTGSNQPQHF
NA	TRBV4-1	TRBJ2-5	NA	TGCGCCAGCAGCCGAGGCACGGTCCGGCAGACCCAGTACTTC	CASSRGTVRQTQYF
NA	TRBV5-1	TRBJ2-5	NA	TGCGCCAGCAGCTTGACTACCGGGGAGACCCAGTACTTC	CASSLTTGETQYF
NA	TRBV2	TRBJ2-7	NA	TGTGCCAGCAATGTCGGGGGTAGCTCCTACGAGCAGTACTTC	CASNVGGSSYEQYF
NA	TRBV4-3	TRBJ1-2	few	TGCGCCAGCAGCCAACTTCCAGGGGCACCCAACTATGGCTACACCTTC	CASSQLPGAPNYGYTF
TRBD1	TRBV28	TRBJ1-2	few	TGTGCCAGCTTCTTTAAGGCAGGGGGTAACTATGGCTACACCTTC	CASFFKAGGNYGYTF
TRBD1	TRBV7-9	TRBJ2-3	few	TGTGCCAGCAGCTTAGCGACAGGGGGCGGGACAGATACGCAGTATTTT	CASSLATGGGTDTQYF
NA	TRBV3-1	TRBJ2-5	NA	TGTGCCAGCAGCCAAGGGAAAACCAGGGGAGAGACCCAGTACTTC	CASSQGKTRGETQYF
NA	TRBV27	TRBJ2-5	few	TGTGCCAGCAGTTTATCTTCTAGGCCCCTCTGGAACCAGTACTTC	CASSLSSRPLWNQYF
NA	TRBV18	TRBJ2-1	NA	TGTGCCAGCTCACCACCGCGGGGCACTTACAATGAGCAGTTCTTC	CASSPPRGTYNEQFF
NA	TRBV9	TRBJ1-2	few	TGTGCCAGCAGCGCCGGACAGATTTTAGGTGGCTACACCTTC	CASSAGQILGGYTF
NA	TRBV7-9	TRBJ2-5	few	TGTGCCAGCAGCTATGGGGACTCGGGAAAAGAGACCCAGTACTTC	CASSYGDSGKETQYF